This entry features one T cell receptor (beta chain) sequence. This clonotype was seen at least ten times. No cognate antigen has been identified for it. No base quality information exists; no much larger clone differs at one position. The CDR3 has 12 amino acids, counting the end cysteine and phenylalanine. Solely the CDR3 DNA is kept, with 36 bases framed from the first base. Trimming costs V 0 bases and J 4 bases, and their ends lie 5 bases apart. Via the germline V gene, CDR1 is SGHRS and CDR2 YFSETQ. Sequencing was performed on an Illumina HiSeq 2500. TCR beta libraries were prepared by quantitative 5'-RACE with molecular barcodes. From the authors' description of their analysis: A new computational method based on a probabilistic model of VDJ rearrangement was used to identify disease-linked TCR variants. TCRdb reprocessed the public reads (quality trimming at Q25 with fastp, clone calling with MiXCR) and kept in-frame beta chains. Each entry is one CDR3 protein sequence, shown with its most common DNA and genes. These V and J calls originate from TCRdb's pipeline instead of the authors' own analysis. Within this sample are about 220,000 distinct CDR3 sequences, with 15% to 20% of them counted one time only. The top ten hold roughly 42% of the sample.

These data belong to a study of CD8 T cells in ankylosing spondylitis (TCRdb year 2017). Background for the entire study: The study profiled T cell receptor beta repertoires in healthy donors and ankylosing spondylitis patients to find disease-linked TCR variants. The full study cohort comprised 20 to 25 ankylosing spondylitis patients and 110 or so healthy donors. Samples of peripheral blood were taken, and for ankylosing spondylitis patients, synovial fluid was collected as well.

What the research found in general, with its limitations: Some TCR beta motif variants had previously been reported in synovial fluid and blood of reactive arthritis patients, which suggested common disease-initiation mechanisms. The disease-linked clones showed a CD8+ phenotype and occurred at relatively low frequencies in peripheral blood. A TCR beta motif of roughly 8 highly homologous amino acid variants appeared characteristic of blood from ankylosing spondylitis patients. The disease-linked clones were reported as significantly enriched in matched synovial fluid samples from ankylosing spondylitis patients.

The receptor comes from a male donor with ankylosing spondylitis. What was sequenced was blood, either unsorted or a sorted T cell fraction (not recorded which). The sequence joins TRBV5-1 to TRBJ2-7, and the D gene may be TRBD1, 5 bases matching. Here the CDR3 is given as CASSLEGYEQYF. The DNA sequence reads TGCGCCAGCAGCTTGGAGGGGTACGAGCAGTACTTC.